The 16 T cell receptor beta chains below all came from one sample that was sequenced in a study of shared clonotypes between healthy human individuals. CD45RO-negative CD8 cells positively selected for CCR7 made up the naive population, which excluded terminally differentiated effector memory CD45RA+ cells. The method was immunoSEQ multiplex PCR; TCRdb's version includes in-frame clones alone and lacks a portion of them. The profile shows 750,000 to 1,000,000 clones, around 93% of them singletons. Source material: naive CD8+ T cells sorted from blood. The receptors derive from a man aged 30 to 39 in good health.

The chain links TRBV7-2 to TRBJ2-7; the D gene is possibly TRBD2 (7 bases). CDR3 length: 17 amino acids. The ends were cut back, 1 base at V and 2 bases at J, with 18 bases in the middle. CDR1 is SGHTA, CDR2 FQGNSA, per germline. Here the CDR3 DNA reads TGTGCCAGCAGCTTAGGAGTAGGAGGGGGGGCGACCTACGAGCAGTACTTC. Amino acid sequence: CASSLGVGGGATYEQYF.

Remarks on this clone: Other DNA variants within this sample encode the same CDR3. This chain connects TRBV27 to TRBJ1-1; D ambiguous. Germline CDR1 MNHEY, CDR2 SMNVEV (reference sequence). The CDR3 extends over 16 amino acids. The V end lost 1 base, the J end lost 0 bases, and 12 bases lay between the germline ends. The CDR3 spells CASSLYSPDMNTEAFF. The CDR3 coding sequence is TGTGCCAGCAGTTTATATAGCCCAGATATGAACACTGAAGCTTTCTTT.

The chain couples TRBV6-1 to TRBJ2-7; D ambiguous. Trimming took off 5 bases at V and 3 bases at J, with 2 bases between the two ends. The CDR3 loop spans 10 amino acids. Germline assignment: CDR1 MNHNS and CDR2 SASEGT. The CDR3 sequence is CASSNYEQYF. In DNA form, the CDR3 reads TGTGCCAGCAGTAACTACGAGCAGTACTTC.

The chain joins TRBV30 to TRBJ1-2, with 7 bases matching TRBD1. There are 13 residues in the CDR3. The germline V gene encodes CDR1 GTSNPN and CDR2 SVGIG (reference sequence). The V segment lost 3 bases and the J segment 4 bases; nucleotides outside the gene matches: 5. CDR3 nucleotides: TGTGCCTGGAGGGAACCAGGGGGCTATGGCTACACCTTC. It translates to CAWREPGGYGYTF.

The table lists this clone with a few counts. CDR3 coding DNA: TGTGCCAGCAGTGCACCCGGCTACGAGCAGTACTTC. It encodes CASSAPGYEQYF. The chain joins TRBV28 to TRBJ2-7; D not resolved. The germline gives CDR1 MDHEN, CDR2 SYDVKM. Trimming stripped 5 bases from V and 3 bases from J, with 8 bases between. This CDR3 has 12 amino acids. Looking up the rest from reference TRBV28 and TRBJ2-7 gives the full variable domain: DVKVTQSSRYLVKRTGEKVFLECVQDMDHENMFWYRQDPGLGLRLIYFSYDVKMKEKGDIPEGYSVSREKKERFSLILESASTNQTSMYLCASSAPGYEQYFGPGTRLTVT.

This clone has more than one count but fewer than ten. The chain employs TRBV19 and TRBJ2-3, with D possibly matching TRBD2 (5 bases). V lost 9 bases, J lost 2 bases, and 15 bases lay in between. CDR1 is LNHDA and CDR2 is SQIVND in the germline V gene (reference sequence). This CDR3 is built from 14 residues. CDR3 sequence (DNA): TGTGCCAGCGAACGCGGGCCCCACACAGATACGCAGTATTTT. This gives the protein CASERGPHTDTQYF.

This clone turned up a few times. Other DNA sequences within the sample encode an identical CDR3. This chain links TRBV9 with TRBJ2-3; TRBD2 aligns across 7 bases. Germline trimming cut 0 bases from V and 4 bases from J; bases unmatched to any gene: 8. Germline V gene lookup returns CDR1 SGDLS and CDR2 YYNGEE. This CDR3 is built from 16 residues. Written as DNA, the CDR3 is TGTGCCAGCAGCGTAGGGGGCGGCGGGAGATCAGATACGCAGTATTTT. This codes for CASSVGGGGRSDTQYF.

This sequence joins TRBV29-1 and TRBJ2-3; D unclear. V lost 1 base and J 2 bases, leaving 13 bases between the germline ends. Germline CDR1 reads SQVTM; CDR2 reads ANQGSEA. The CDR3 has 15 residues. In DNA form, the CDR3 reads TGCAGCGTTGAAGTGGGGAAGATGGACACAGATACGCAGTATTTT. Its protein product is CSVEVGKMDTDTQYF.

V gene TRBV5-6 combines with J gene TRBJ2-1; tentative D call: TRBD1 (5 bases). This CDR3 spans 16 amino acids. The V end was cut by 0 bases, the J end by 0 bases, with 10 bases between. CDR1 and CDR2 (germline): SGHDT, YYEEEE. CDR3 sequence (DNA): TGTGCCAGCAGCTTGGGGCAGGGTCGCTCCTACAATGAGCAGTTCTTC. This codes for CASSLGQGRSYNEQFF.

The CDR3 region has the DNA TGTGCCAGCAGTCCCGAGAGTAGGTCCTACGAGCAGTACTTC. This gives the protein CASSPESRSYEQYF. This chain links TRBV4-2 with TRBJ2-7; D not certain. This CDR3 comprises 14 residues. Germline CDR1 reads LGHNA; CDR2 reads YNFKEQ. V was trimmed by 6 bases and J by 1 base, leaving 13 bases between them.

The chain links TRBV4-1 to TRBJ2-7; no clear D gene. This CDR3 is 16 amino acids long. CDR1 is MGHRA, CDR2 YSYEKL, per germline. The V and J ends lost 4 bases and 2 bases respectively, with 18 bases between them. The CDR3 sequence: CASSPMPGQDTYEQYF. CDR3 sequence (DNA): TGCGCCAGCAGCCCGATGCCGGGCCAAGACACCTACGAGCAGTACTTC.

This clone has only one observation. This CDR3 reads CASSLAGVDEQFF. As DNA, the CDR3 is TGTGCCAGCAGCTTAGCAGGGGTCGATGAGCAGTTCTTC. V and J are TRBV11-2 and TRBJ2-1; perhaps TRBD1 as D (6 bases). This CDR3 spans 13 amino acids. V lost 1 base to trimming and J lost 8 bases, with 9 bases between them. Germline assignment: CDR1 SGHAT and CDR2 FQNNGV.

In its sample, this clone was seen once. This sequence joins TRBV28 and TRBJ1-4, with a possible D match to TRBD1 (6 bases). Germline CDR1 MDHEN, CDR2 SYDVKM. This CDR3 contains 15 residues. V lost 2 bases, J lost 10 bases, and 17 bases lay in between. CDR3 in amino acids: CASSLRSGGAGKLFF. The CDR3 DNA reads TGTGCCAGCAGTTTAAGGTCGGGGGGCGCGGGAAAACTGTTTTTT.

The rearrangement links TRBV4-1 to TRBJ2-5, with 10 bases that match TRBD2. J was trimmed by 4 bases and V by 2 bases; bases with no gene match: 7. The CDR3 has 16 amino acids. The germline gives CDR1 MGHRA, CDR2 YSYEKL. Here the CDR3 DNA reads TGCGCCAGCAGCCAACACCTAGCGGGAGATGCAGAGACCCAGTACTTC. This encodes CASSQHLAGDAETQYF.

The rearrangement links TRBV11-2 to TRBJ2-7; TRBD2 aligns across 14 bases. This CDR3 spans 19 amino acids. Germline CDR1 and CDR2: SGHAT and FQNNGV. V was clipped by 4 bases and J by 2 bases; unmatched bases: 13. The CDR3 protein is CASSSREGLAGVIPYEQYF. The CDR3 coding sequence is TGTGCCAGCAGCTCCAGGGAGGGACTAGCGGGAGTGATTCCCTACGAGCAGTACTTC. Full variable domain (outside the CDR3, taken from reference TRBV11-2 and TRBJ2-7): EAGVAQSPRYKIIEKRQSVAFWCNPISGHATLYWYQQILGQGPKLLIQFQNNGVVDDSQLPKDRFSAERLKGVDSTLKIQPAKLEDSAVYLCASSSREGLAGVIPYEQYFGPGTRLTVT.

The rearrangement links TRBV7-9 to TRBJ2-3; D gene uncertain. This CDR3 has 17 residues. The V and J ends lost 5 bases and 2 bases respectively, with 20 bases between them. Germline CDR1 SEHNR, CDR2 FQNEAQ (reference sequence). The CDR3 region has the DNA TGTGCCAGCAGCGGTATAGCCTATCAAGGGCCCACAGATACGCAGTATTTT. Translated: CASSGIAYQGPTDTQYF.